The rows below give T cell receptor beta chains drawn from one sample of a study of blood T cell repertoires in COVID-19. Profiled with immunoSEQ multiplex PCR; TCRdb holds only in-frame clones, not every one. The sample holds over 70,000 clones, 75% to 90% seen once. Sequencing input: peripheral blood. These receptors were collected from a woman in her seventies with acute or convalescent COVID-19. CDR3s include the opening cysteine and the closing phenylalanine or tryptophan. A D gene is named only where the DNA matches it firmly. Expanded clones are given a class, and other clones once, few, many or no size at all.

v_gene	j_gene	d_gene	abundance	CDR3nt	CDR3aa
TRBV29-1	TRBJ1-2	.	.	TGCAGCGTGGAATGGGAGTGGGGAGGCTACACCTTC	CSVEWEWGGYTF
TRBV14	TRBJ1-4	.	few	TGTGCCAGCAGCCAAGTTTCCGGTGCAACTAATGAAAAACTGTTTTTT	CASSQVSGATNEKLFF
TRBV19	TRBJ1-1	.	.	TGTGCCAGTACCGTGCAGGAGGTGGGCACTGAAGCTTTCTTT	CASTVQEVGTEAFF
TRBV13	TRBJ2-1	.	.	TGTGCCAGCATCACTCGACAGGAACCTTACAATGAGCAGTTCTTC	CASITRQEPYNEQFF
TRBV20-1	TRBJ2-3	.	.	TGCAGTGCTAGTCCGAGACTCAACACAGATACGCAGTATTTT	CSASPRLNTDTQYF
TRBV28	TRBJ2-3	TRBD2	few	TGTGCCAGCAGTTTCCTGTCGGGGGGGCCAACAGATACGCAGTATTTT	CASSFLSGGPTDTQYF
TRBV6-5	TRBJ1-1	.	.	TGTGCCAGCAGGCTAGGAGTATTGAACACTGAAGCTTTCTTT	CASRLGVLNTEAFF
TRBV4-1	TRBJ1-6	TRBD1	.	TGCGCCAGCAGCAACCTCCAGAACCGACAGGGGAATAATTCACCCCTCCACTTT	CASSNLQNRQGNNSPLHF
TRBV4-2	TRBJ1-2	.	.	TGTGCCAGCAGCCAAGGGACAGTTAACTATGGCTACACCTTC	CASSQGTVNYGYTF
TRBV29-1	TRBJ2-7	TRBD2	.	TGCAGCGTTTTCGGACTAGTACCCAACGAGCAGTACTTC	CSVFGLVPNEQYF
TRBV11-3	TRBJ1-1	.	.	TGTGCCAGCAGCTTAGGTCCTGAGATGAACACTGAAGCTTTCTTT	CASSLGPEMNTEAFF
TRBV30	TRBJ1-5	TRBD1	.	TGTGCCTGGAGCGGACAGGGAGATCAGCCCCAGCATTTT	CAWSGQGDQPQHF
TRBV10-3	TRBJ2-2	TRBD2	.	TGTGCCATCAGTAGTAGCGGGGCACTAAACACCGGGGAGCTGTTTTTT	CAISSSGALNTGELFF
TRBV30	TRBJ1-6	TRBD1	few	TGTGCCTCCCGGACCCGGCAGGGGGGAAATTCACCCCTCCACTTT	CASRTRQGGNSPLHF
TRBV23-1	TRBJ1-5	.	.	TGCGCCAGCAGTCCGCGACAGAATCAGCCCCAGCATTTT	CASSPRQNQPQHF
TRBV29-1	TRBJ2-7	TRBD2	once	TGCAGCGCCCCGGGACTACCTCCCTGCGAGCAGTACTTC	CSAPGLPPCEQYF
TRBV6-5	TRBJ1-6	TRBD1	few	TGTGCCAGCAGTTTCGACAGGGGCAGTTCACCCCTCCACTTT	CASSFDRGSSPLHF